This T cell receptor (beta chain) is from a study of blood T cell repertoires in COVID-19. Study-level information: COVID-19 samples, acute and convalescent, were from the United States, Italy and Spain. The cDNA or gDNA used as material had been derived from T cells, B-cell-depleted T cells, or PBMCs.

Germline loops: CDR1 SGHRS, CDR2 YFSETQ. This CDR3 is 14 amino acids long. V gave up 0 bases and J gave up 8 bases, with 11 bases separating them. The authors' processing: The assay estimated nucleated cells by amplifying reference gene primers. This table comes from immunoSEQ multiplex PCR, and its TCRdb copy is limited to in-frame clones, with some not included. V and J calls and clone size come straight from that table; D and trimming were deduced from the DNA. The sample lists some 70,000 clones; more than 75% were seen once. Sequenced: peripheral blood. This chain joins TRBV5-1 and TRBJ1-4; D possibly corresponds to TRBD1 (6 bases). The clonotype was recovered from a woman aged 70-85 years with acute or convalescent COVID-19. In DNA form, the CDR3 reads TGCGCCAGCAGCTTGGAGCTGGACAGCGAAAAACTGTTTTTT. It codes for CASSLELDSEKLFF. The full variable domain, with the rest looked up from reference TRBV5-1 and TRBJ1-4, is KAGVTQTPRYLIKTRGQQVTLSCSPISGHRSVSWYQQTPGQGLQFLFEYFSETQRNKGNFPGRFSGRQFSNSRSEMNVSTLELGDSALYLCASSLELDSEKLFFGSGTQLSVL.